This T cell receptor (beta chain) was documented in a study of blood T cell repertoires in COVID-19. Study as a whole: The cDNA or gDNA used as material had been derived from T cells, B-cell-depleted T cells, or PBMCs.

The CDR3 spans 19 residues. Germline V gene lookup returns CDR1 PRHDT and CDR2 FYEKMQ (reference sequence). The trim removed 4 bases at V and 0 bases at J, leaving 9 bases unmatched. Data came from immunoSEQ multiplex PCR; TCRdb stores just in-frame clones and leaves some out. The data show about 250,000 clones, about 85% seen once. Sequenced: peripheral blood. The chain couples TRBV13 to TRBJ2-6; TRBD1 matches at 10 bases. The sequence came from a young man with active or convalescent COVID-19. The CDR3 DNA reads as TGTGCCAGCAGCTCTGACCGGGACAGGGGTAACTCTGGGGCCAACGTCCTGACTTTC. It encodes CASSSDRDRGNSGANVLTF.